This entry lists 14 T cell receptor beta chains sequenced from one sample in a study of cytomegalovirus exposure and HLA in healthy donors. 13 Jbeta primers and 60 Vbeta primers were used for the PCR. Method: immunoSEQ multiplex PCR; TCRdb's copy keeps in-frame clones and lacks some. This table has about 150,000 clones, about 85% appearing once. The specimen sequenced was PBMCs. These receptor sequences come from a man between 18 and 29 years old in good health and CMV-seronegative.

The CDR3 region is CASSLGLAVNTGELFF. The CDR3 coding sequence is TGTGCCAGCAGCTTGGGACTAGCGGTAAACACCGGGGAGCTGTTTTTT. This chain joins TRBV9 and TRBJ2-2; 11 nucleotides line up with TRBD2. The ends lost 4 bases at V and 2 bases at J; junction bases unmatched: 4. The CDR3 is 16 residues long. The germline V gene encodes CDR1 SGDLS and CDR2 YYNGEE. The complete variable domain, with remaining parts taken from reference TRBV9 and TRBJ2-2, reads DSGVTQTPKHLITATGQRVTLRCSPRSGDLSVYWYQQSLDQGLQFLIQYYNGEERAKGNILERFSAQQFPDLHSELNLSSLELGDSALYFCASSLGLAVNTGELFFGEGSRLTVL.

This chain's CDR3 is CASSEIQGSGGYTF. The CDR3 DNA sequence: TGTGCCAGCAGTGAAATACAGGGGTCTGGGGGCTACACCTTC. The chain carries TRBV28 and TRBJ1-2, with 7 bases matching TRBD1. The CDR3 has 14 residues. J was trimmed by 8 bases and V by 5 bases; bases with no gene match: 11. CDR1 and CDR2 from the germline V gene are MDHEN and SYDVKM.

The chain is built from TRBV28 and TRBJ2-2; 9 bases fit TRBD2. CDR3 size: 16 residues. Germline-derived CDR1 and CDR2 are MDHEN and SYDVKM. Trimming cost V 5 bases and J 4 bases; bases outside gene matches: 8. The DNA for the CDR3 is TGTGCCAGCAGTCCCCCGCGGGGGGGGCCCACCGGGGAGCTGTTTTTT. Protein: CASSPPRGGPTGELFF.

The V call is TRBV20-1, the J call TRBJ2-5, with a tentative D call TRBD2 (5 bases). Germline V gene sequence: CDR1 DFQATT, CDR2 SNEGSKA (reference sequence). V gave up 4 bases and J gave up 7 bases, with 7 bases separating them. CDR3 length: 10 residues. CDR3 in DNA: TGCAGTGCTACCCGGGGGACCCAGTACTTC. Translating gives CSATRGTQYF.

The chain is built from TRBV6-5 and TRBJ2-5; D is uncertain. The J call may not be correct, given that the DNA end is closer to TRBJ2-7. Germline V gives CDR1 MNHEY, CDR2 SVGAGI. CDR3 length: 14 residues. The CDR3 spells CASSYSLEMYEQYF. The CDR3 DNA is TGTGCCAGCAGTTACTCCTTAGAGATGTACGAGCAGTACTTC.

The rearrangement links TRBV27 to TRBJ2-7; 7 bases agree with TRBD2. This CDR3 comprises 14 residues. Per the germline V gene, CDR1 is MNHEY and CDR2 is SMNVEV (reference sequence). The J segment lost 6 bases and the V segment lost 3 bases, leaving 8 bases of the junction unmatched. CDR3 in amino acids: CASSLGLPLAEQYF. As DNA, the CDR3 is TGTGCCAGCAGTTTGGGACTACCTCTTGCCGAGCAGTACTTC.

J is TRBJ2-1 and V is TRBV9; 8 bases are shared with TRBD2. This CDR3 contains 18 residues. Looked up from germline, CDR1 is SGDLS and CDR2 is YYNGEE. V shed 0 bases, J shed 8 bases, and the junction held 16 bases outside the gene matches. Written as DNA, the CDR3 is TGTGCCAGCAGCGTAGAGGGCACGAGCGGGAGTCGGTTCGATGAGCAGTTCTTC. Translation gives CASSVEGTSGSRFDEQFF.

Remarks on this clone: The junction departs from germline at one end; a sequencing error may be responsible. The CDR3 loop is CAIREGGGDGDTQYF. The CDR3 coding sequence is TGTGCCATCCGTGAGGGTGGCGGAGACGGAGATACGCAGTATTTT. The chain combines TRBV10-3 with TRBJ2-3, with D perhaps TRBD2 (5 bases). The CDR3 sequence is 15 residues long. From germline, CDR1 is ENHRY and CDR2 SYGVKD.

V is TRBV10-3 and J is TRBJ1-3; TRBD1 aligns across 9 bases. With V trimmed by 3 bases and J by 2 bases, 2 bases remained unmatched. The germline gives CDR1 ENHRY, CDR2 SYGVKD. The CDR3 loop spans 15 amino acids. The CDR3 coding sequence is TGTGCCATCAGTGATAACAGGGGGCCTGGAAACACCATATATTTT. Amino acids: CAISDNRGPGNTIYF.

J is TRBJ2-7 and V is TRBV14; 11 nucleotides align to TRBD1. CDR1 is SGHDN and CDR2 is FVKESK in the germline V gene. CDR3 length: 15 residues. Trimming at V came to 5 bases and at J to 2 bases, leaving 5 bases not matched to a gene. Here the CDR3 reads CASSVGQGGAYEQYF. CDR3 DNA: TGTGCCAGCAGCGTGGGACAGGGGGGAGCCTACGAGCAGTACTTC.

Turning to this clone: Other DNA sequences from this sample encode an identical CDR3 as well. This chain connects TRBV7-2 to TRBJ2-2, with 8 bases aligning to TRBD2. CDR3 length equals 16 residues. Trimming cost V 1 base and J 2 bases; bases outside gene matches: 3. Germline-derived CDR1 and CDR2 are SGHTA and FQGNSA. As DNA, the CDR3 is TGTGCCAGCAGCTTAGTCGCGGGAGGTAACACCGGGGAGCTGTTTTTT. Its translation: CASSLVAGGNTGELFF.

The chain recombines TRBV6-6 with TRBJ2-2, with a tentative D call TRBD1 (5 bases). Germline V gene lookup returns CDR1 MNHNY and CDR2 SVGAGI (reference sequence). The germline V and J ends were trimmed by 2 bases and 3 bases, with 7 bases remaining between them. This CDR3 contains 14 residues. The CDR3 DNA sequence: TGTGCCAGCAGTTACGGGGCGGACACCGGGGAGCTGTTTTTT. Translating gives CASSYGADTGELFF.

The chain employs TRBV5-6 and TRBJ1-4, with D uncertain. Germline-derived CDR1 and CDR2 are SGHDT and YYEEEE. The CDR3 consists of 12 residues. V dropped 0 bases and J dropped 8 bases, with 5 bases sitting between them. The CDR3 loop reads CASSLAAEKLFF. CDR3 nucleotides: TGTGCCAGCAGCTTGGCCGCGGAAAAACTGTTTTTT. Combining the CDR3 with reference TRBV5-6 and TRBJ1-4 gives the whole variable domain DAGVTQSPTHLIKTRGQQVTLRCSPKSGHDTVSWYQQALGQGPQFIFQYYEEEERQRGNFPDRFSGHQFPNYSSELNVNALLLGDSALYLCASSLAAEKLFFGSGTQLSVL.

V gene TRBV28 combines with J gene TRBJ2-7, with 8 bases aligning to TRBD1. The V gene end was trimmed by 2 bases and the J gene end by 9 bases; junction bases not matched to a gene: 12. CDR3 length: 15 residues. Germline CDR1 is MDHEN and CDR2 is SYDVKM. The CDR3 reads CASSLDGTGRWGQYF. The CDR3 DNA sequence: TGTGCCAGCAGTTTAGACGGGACAGGCAGGTGGGGGCAGTACTTC. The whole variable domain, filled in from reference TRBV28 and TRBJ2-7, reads DVKVTQSSRYLVKRTGEKVFLECVQDMDHENMFWYRQDPGLGLRLIYFSYDVKMKEKGDIPEGYSVSREKKERFSLILESASTNQTSMYLCASSLDGTGRWGQYFGPGTRLTVT.